Below are 4 T cell receptor beta chains sequenced from a single sample in a study of molecular identifiers for immune sequencing clone quantification. TCRdb ran MiXCR on the PCR reads and lists one entry per CDR3 protein. The repertoire holds 300,000 to 350,000 distinct CDR3 sequences, with about 20% as singletons. Sequenced sample: naive CD8+ T cells from blood, with Jurkat cell RNA spiked in. The subset denotes: FACS-sorted CD8+CD4-CCR7+CD45RA+ naive T cells. These receptor sequences come from a human donor in good health. Some libraries in this study had Jurkat cell RNA spiked in.

This clonotype has more than one count but fewer than ten. V gene TRBV6-2 or TRBV6-3 combines with J gene TRBJ2-1; 14 positions match TRBD2. The CDR3 runs to 16 residues. V gave up 2 bases and J gave up 8 bases; unmatched junction bases: 5. The germline CDR1 and CDR2 sequences are MNHEY and SVGEGT. CDR3 coding DNA: TGTGCCAGCAGTTACCCGACTAGCGGGGGGGCGGATGAGCAGTTCTTC. Translation: CASSYPTSGGADEQFF.

The chain has TRBV7-9 and TRBJ2-7, with unresolved D. The ends were cut back, 8 bases at V and 3 bases at J, with 14 bases in the middle. Germline V gives CDR1 SEHNR, CDR2 FQNEAQ (reference sequence). CDR3 length: 13 amino acids. This chain's CDR3 is CASVPGDLYEQYF. The CDR3 coding sequence is TGTGCCAGCGTCCCGGGTGATCTCTACGAGCAGTACTTC.

At least ten counts were recorded for this clonotype. The rearrangement links TRBV5-6 to TRBJ2-1; TRBD1 might be the D (6 bases). Trimming cost V 3 bases and J 8 bases, with 21 bases left between them. The germline V gene encodes CDR1 SGHDT and CDR2 YYEEEE. This CDR3 spans 16 amino acids. The DNA of the CDR3 is TGTGCCAGCAGCTCCTCCGGACAGAGTAGTTCCCATGAGCAGTTCTTC. Translated: CASSSSGQSSSHEQFF.

This clonotype has just one count. Being one base from a much bigger clone, this may be a read error. This CDR3 is missing its conserved last phenylalanine or tryptophan, likely due to a read error. The chain combines TRBV12-3 or TRBV12-4 with TRBJ2-5; TRBD2 might be the D (5 bases). V was pared by 5 bases and J by 5 bases, with 15 bases between. This CDR3 contains 14 residues. CDR3 residues: CASSPIARDETQYS. In nucleotides, the CDR3 is TGTGCCAGCAGTCCTATAGCGAGAGACGAGACCCAGTACTCC.